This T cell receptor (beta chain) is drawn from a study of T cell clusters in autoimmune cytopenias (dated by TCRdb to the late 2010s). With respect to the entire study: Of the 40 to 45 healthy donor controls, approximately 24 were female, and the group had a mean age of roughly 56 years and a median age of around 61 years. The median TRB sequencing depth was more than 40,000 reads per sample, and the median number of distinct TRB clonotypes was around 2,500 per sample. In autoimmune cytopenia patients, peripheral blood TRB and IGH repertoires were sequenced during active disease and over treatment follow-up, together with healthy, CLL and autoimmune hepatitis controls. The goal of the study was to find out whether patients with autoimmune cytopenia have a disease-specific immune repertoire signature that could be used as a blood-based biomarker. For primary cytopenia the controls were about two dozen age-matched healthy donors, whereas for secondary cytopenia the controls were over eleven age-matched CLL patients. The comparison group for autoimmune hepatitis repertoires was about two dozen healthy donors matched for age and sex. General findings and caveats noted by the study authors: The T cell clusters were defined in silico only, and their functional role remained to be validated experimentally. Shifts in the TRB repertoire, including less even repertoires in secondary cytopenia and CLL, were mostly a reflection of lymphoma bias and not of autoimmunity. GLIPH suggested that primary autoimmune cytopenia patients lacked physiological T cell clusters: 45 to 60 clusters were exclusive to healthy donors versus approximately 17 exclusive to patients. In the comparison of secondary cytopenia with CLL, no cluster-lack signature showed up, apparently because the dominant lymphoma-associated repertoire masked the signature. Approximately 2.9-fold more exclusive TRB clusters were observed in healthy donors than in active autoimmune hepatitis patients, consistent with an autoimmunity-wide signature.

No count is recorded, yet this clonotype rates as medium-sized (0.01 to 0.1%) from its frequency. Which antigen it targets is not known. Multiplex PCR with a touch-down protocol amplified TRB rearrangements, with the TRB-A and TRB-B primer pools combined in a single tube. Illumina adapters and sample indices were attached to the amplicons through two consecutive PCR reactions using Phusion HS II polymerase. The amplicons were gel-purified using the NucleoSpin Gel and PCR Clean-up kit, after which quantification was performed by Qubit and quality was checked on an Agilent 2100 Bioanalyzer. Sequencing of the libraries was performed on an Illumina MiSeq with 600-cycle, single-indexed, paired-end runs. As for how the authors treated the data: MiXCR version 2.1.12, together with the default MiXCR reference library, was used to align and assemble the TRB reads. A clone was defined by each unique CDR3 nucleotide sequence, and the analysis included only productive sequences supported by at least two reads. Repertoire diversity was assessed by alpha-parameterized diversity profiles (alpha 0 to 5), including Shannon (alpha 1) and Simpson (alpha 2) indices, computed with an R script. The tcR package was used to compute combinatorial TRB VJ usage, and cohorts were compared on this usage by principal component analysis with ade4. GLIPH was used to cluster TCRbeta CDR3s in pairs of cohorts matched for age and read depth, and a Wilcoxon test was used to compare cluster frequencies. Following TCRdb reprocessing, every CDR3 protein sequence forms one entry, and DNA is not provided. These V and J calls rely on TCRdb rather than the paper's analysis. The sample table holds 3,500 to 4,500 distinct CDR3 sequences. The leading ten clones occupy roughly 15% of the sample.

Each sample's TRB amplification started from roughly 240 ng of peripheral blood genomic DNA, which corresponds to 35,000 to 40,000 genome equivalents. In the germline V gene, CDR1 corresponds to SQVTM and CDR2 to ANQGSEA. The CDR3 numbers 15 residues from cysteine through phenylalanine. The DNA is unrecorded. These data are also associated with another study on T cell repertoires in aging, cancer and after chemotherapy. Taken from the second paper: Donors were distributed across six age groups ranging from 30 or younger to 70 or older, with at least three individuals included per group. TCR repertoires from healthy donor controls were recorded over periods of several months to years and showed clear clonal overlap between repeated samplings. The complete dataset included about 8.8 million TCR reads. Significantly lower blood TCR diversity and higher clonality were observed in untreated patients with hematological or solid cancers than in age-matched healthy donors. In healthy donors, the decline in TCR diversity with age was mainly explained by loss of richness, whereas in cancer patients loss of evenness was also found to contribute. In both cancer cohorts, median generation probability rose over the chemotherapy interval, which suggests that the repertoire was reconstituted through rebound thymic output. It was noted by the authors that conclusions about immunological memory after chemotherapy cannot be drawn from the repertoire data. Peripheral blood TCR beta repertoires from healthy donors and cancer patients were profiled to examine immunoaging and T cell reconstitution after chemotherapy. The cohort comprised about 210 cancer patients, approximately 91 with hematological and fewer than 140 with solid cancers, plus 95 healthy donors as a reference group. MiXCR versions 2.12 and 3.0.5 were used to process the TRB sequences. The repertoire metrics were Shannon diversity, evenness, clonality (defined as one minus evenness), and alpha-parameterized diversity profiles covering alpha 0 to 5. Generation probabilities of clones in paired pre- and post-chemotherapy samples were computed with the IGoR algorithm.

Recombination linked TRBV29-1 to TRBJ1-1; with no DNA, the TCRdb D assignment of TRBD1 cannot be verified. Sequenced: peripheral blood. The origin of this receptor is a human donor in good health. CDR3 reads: CSVEGTGILGTEAFF.